This T cell receptor beta chain was observed in a study of human T cells and chemical hapten exposure. About the research overall: Scalp application of diphenylcyclopropenone was performed weekly in patients across the entire roughly 26-week study.

The sample holds many counts of this clonotype. Its antigen is not known. TCRdb re-derived calls from the RACE reads in MiXCR, one entry per CDR3 protein. The sample comprises about 76,000 distinct CDR3 sequences, about an eighth of which are singletons, and around 5.8% rests with the top ten. The study's findings and limits: The count of PT1 expanded TCRs correlated positively with patch test score.

V lost 5 bases, J lost 7 bases, and 11 bases lay in between. Germline V gives CDR1 MNHEY, CDR2 SMNVEV (reference sequence). The CDR3 loop spans 13 amino acids. Time point in this sample: patch test 3, about 24 weeks after DPC sensitization. Treatment here: therapeutic diphenylcyclopropenone sensitization with weekly scalp DPC. This material consisted of whole blood, taken in connection with sensitization to the hapten diphenylcyclopropenone (DPC). This TCR was recovered from a woman between 45 and 60 years old with alopecia areata. Some clones in this sample may be carry-over from other donors' samples. The V and J genes are TRBV27 and TRBJ2-2; no clear D gene. The CDR3 bases are TGTGCCAGCAGTCTGGCGGTGGTCGGGGAGCTGTTTTTT. It codes for CASSLAVVGELFF.